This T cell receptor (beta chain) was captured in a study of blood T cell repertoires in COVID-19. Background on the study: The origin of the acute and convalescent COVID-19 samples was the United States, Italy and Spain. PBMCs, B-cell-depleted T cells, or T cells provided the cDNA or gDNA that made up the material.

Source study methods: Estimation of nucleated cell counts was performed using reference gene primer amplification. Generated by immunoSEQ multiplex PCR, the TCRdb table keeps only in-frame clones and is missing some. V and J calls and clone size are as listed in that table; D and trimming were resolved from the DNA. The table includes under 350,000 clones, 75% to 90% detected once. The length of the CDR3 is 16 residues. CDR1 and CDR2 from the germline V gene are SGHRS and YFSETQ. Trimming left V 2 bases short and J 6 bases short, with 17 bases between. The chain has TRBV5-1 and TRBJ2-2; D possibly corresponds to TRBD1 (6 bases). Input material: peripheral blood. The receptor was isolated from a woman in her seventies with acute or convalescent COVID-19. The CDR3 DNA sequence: TGCGCCAGCAGCTTTGGAACAGGGCGAGTTTCCGGGGAGCTGTTTTTT. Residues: CASSFGTGRVSGELFF.